This paragraph reports one TCR beta chain. The antigen remains unidentified. The germline V gene encodes CDR1 ENHRY and CDR2 SYGVKD. V was cut by 4 bases and J by 5 bases, with 13 bases left in between. CDR3 length equals 14 residues. TCRdb used MiXCR to reprocess the 5' RACE reads, holding one entry per CDR3 protein. The table has about 530,000 distinct CDR3 sequences, roughly 15% seen once. This record comes from a study of identical twins. Findings of the study overall: Beta out-of-frame twin sharing showed a weaker excess. Invariant cells of the MAIT and iNKT types might have partly distorted the zero-insertion analyses. Models predicted too little out-of-frame TCR alpha sharing in monozygotic twins.

The sample was also reused in another study, on yellow fever vaccine responses in identical twins.

The sequence was collected from a woman aged 18-29 years in good health. The chain couples TRBV10-3 to TRBJ2-3, with D possibly being TRBD1 (5 bases). What was sequenced was CD4+ T cells sorted from blood. The DNA of the CDR3 is TGTGCCATCAGTGGGAGACCTCAGGGAGATACGCAGTATTTT. Translated, it gives CAISGRPQGDTQYF.